This entry concerns a single T cell receptor beta chain. The antigen this receptor binds is unknown. The input lacks base qualities; no much larger clone sits a single base away. High-throughput TCR beta sequencing profiled peripheral blood CD8+ and CD4+ T cells from healthy donors, Susac syndrome patients and multiple sclerosis patients. Recently defined diagnostic criteria for definite or probable disease were met by the Susac syndrome patients. Bulk CD8+ and CD4+ T cells were purified by magnetic negative isolation, while CD8+ TEMRA cells were enriched using FACS. Blood was drawn into EDTA tubes, processed within 24 hours, and PBMCs were isolated by density gradient centrifugation. PBMCs intended for TCR sequencing were frozen in liquid nitrogen and were later thawed in a 37 degrees C water bath. The sorted or isolated CD4+, CD8+ and CD8+ TEMRA cells had a purity of 90% or higher. This sample was included in a study of CD8 T cells in Susac syndrome (dated by TCRdb to between 2017 and 2020). Turning to the overall study: Of the Susac syndrome patients who were sequenced, eight were in clinical remission while about six had clinically active disease. At blood withdrawal, Susac syndrome patients were therapy-naive, treated with corticosteroids (with IVIg additionally given to some), or treated with IVIg alone. The study used repertoire sequencing to test whether antigen drove CD8+ T cell activation and differentiation in Susac syndrome. The study compared CD8+ T cell repertoire clonality among over ten healthy donors, approximately 14 Susac syndrome patients and roughly 16 multiple sclerosis patients.

RNA was extracted using the RNeasy kit, and about 0.45 to 1 microgram was reverse transcribed with random hexamers. TCR beta CDR3 regions were amplified with the immunoSEQ multiplex PCR assay covering 54 Vbeta and 13 Jbeta segments. Bias from PCR amplification was corrected by using a synthetic template baseline for primer optimization and for computational correction. On the study's bioinformatics: Only productive sequences were kept, with reads annotated to V, D and J genes according to IMGT and analyzed in immunoSEQ Analyzer. Clonality was calculated as one minus the Shannon entropy normalized by log2 of the number of productive unique sequences. Public and private clones were assessed among the 100 most prevalent clones of each patient and control. A clone was defined as Susac-specific if it was absent from the healthy and MS cohorts, from 1052 published viral clones and from other ImmuneACCESS disease sequences. TCRdb trimmed the raw reads at Q25, called clones with MiXCR and kept productive beta chains. Every entry covers one CDR3 protein and lists the most common genes and DNA from its rows. TCRdb assigned the V and J calls; the authors' analysis was not used. The sample data list roughly 150,000 distinct CDR3 sequences, and around 93% of these were observed just once. The ten biggest clones cover 0.15% to 0.2% of the sample.

The CDR3 has 13 amino acids, counting the end cysteine and phenylalanine. The kept DNA is CDR3 alone, 39 bases in frame from the first base. At the junction V is shortened by 5 bases and J by 5 bases; bases outside the gene matches: 8. Taken from the germline V gene (reference sequence), the CDR1 and CDR2 loops are DFQATT and SNEGSKA. Broad study findings and their caveats: In the total CD8+ and CD8+ TEMRA repertoires, approximately 17 and five Susac-specific public clones, respectively, were identified. The TCR sequencing and HLA analysis was acknowledged to have included a relatively small number of individuals. Susac syndrome CD8+ repertoires showed clonal expansion, highest in CD8+ TEMRA cells and greater in clinically active than remitting patients.

Source material: CD8+ T cells from PBMCs. The rearranged chain carries TRBV20-1 and TRBJ2-7, with 8 bases matching TRBD1. The source of this sequence is a human donor with Susac syndrome. The DNA sequence reads TGCAGTGCTGCACAGGGGGGAGCGGACGAGCAGTACTTC. This sequence encodes CSAAQGGADEQYF.